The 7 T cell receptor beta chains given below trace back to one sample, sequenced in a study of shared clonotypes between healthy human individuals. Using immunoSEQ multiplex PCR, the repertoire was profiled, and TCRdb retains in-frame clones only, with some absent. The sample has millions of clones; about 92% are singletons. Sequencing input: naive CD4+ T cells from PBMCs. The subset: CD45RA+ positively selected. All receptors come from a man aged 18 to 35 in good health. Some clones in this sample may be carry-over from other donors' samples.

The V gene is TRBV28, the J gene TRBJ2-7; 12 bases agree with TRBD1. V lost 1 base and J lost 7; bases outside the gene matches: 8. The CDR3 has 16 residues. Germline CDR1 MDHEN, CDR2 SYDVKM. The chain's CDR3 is CASSLLPGQGAEEQYF. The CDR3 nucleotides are TGTGCCAGCAGTTTATTGCCGGGACAGGGGGCGGAAGAGCAGTACTTC. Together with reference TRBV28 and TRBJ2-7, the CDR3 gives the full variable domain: DVKVTQSSRYLVKRTGEKVFLECVQDMDHENMFWYRQDPGLGLRLIYFSYDVKMKEKGDIPEGYSVSREKKERFSLILESASTNQTSMYLCASSLLPGQGAEEQYFGPGTRLTVT.

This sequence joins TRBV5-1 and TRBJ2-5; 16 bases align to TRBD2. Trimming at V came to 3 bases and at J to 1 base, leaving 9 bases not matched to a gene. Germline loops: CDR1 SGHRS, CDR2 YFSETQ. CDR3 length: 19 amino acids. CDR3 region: CASSSMPGLAGGFQETQYF. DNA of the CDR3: TGCGCCAGCAGCTCCATGCCGGGACTAGCGGGGGGGTTCCAAGAGACCCAGTACTTC.

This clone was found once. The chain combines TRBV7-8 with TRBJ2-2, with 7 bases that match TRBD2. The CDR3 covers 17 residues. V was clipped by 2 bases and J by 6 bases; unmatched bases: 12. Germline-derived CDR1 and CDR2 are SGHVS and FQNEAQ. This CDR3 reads CASSLSVGGVYPGELFF. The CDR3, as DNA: TGTGCCAGCAGCTTATCTGTTGGGGGGGTTTATCCCGGGGAGCTGTTTTTT.

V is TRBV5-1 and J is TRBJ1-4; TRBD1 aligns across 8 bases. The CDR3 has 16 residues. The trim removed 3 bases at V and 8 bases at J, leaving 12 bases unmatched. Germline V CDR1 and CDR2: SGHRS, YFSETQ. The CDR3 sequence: CASSSGLDRGGEKLFF. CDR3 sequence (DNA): TGCGCCAGCAGCTCCGGACTAGACAGGGGCGGAGAAAAACTGTTTTTT.

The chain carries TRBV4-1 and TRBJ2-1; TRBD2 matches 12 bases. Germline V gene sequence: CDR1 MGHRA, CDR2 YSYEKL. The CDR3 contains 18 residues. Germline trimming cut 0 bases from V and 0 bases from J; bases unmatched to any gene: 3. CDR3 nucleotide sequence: TGCGCCAGCAGCCAAGAAACTAGCGGGAGGAGCTCCTACAATGAGCAGTTCTTC. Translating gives CASSQETSGRSSYNEQFF.

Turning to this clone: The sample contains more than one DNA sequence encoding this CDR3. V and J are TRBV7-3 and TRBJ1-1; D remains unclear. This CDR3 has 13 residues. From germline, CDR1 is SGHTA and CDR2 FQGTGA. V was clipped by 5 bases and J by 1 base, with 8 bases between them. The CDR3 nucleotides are TGTGCCAGCAGCCGTCAGGAGAACACTGAAGCTTTCTTT. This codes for CASSRQENTEAFF.

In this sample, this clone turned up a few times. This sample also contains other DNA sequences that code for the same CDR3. CDR3 sequence: CASSLGQVNQPQHF. CDR3 sequence (DNA): TGTGCCAGCAGCCTGGGACAGGTCAATCAGCCCCAGCATTTT. The rearrangement joins TRBV2 to TRBJ1-5, with 8 positions matching TRBD1. This CDR3 spans 14 amino acids. The V gene end was trimmed by 6 bases and the J gene end by 3 bases; junction bases not matched to a gene: 4. Germline assignment: CDR1 SNHLY and CDR2 FYNNEI.